The source of this TCR beta chain is a study of shared clonotypes between healthy human individuals. The data were produced by immunoSEQ multiplex PCR, yet TCRdb's version contains in-frame clones alone and is incomplete. This table has roughly 2 million clones, 85% to 95% appearing once. The germline gives CDR1 SGHAT, CDR2 FQNNGV. The CDR3 has 12 amino acids. The germline V and J ends were trimmed by 0 bases and 8 bases, with 7 bases remaining between them. This chain uses TRBV11-2 with TRBJ1-1; D unresolved. This TCR came from a man aged 18-30 years in good health. Sequenced input: naive CD4+ T cells sorted from blood. Regarding subset: CD45RA+ positively selected. In DNA form, the CDR3 reads TGTGCCAGCAGCTTAGACCCAGGAGAAGCTTTCTTT. It yields the protein CASSLDPGEAFF.